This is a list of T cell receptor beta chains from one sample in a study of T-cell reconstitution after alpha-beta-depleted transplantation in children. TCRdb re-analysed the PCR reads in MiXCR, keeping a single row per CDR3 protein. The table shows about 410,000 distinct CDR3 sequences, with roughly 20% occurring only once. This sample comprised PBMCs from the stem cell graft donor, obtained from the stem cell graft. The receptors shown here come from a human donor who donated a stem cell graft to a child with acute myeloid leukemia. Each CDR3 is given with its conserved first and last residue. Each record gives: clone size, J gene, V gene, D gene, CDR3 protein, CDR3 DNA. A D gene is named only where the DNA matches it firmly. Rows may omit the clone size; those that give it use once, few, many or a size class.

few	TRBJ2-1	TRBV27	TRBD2	CAGRTSGYNEQFF	TGTGCCGGACGGACTAGCGGATACAATGAGCAGTTCTTC
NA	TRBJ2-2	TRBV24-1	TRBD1	CATSGPGGSRNTGELFF	TGTGCCACCAGTGGGCCAGGGGGCTCCCGCAACACCGGGGAGCTGTTTTTT
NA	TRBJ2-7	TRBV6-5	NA	CASSYLPRPLYEQYF	TGTGCCAGCAGTTACCTACCGAGACCTTTATACGAGCAGTACTTC
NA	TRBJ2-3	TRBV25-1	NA	CASSRGKDTQYF	TGTGCCAGCAGTCGTGGGAAAGATACGCAGTATTTT
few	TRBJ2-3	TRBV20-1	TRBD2	CSARAPLAGTDTQYF	TGCAGTGCTAGGGCACCCCTAGCGGGCACAGATACGCAGTATTTT
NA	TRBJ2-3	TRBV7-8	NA	CASRRTRGRGTDTQYF	TGTGCCAGCAGACGCACCAGGGGAAGGGGCACAGATACGCAGTATTTT
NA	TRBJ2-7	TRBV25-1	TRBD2	CASSDPRAGDEQYF	TGTGCCAGCAGTGATCCGCGGGCGGGGGACGAGCAGTACTTC
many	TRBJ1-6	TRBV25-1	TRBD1	CASRYRDSSNSPLHF	TGTGCCAGCAGATACCGGGACAGCTCAAATTCACCCCTCCACTTT
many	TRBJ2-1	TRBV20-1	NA	CRGTPYNEQFF	TGCAGGGGAACACCCTACAATGAGCAGTTCTTC
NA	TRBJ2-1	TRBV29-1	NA	CSVEEETPILYSYNEQFF	TGCAGCGTTGAAGAGGAGACGCCCATCCTGTACTCTTACAATGAGCAGTTCTTC